Reported below is one T cell receptor (beta chain). This record comes from a study of control samples from healthy donors and cancer patients. After removal of 3 bases from V and 7 bases from J, the junction contained 11 bases not matched to a gene. This CDR3 contains 16 residues. Germline CDR1 reads KGHDR; CDR2 reads SFDVKD. Some clones are missing from TCRdb's copy, which holds only in-frame ones; the method was immunoSEQ multiplex PCR. Among approximately 190,000 clones listed, 91% were seen once. Sequencing input: blood. This clonotype was obtained from a man aged 25-45 years in good health. The rearrangement joins TRBV24-1 to TRBJ1-2, with TRBD1 matching over 9 bases. The CDR3 nucleotides are TGTGCCACCAGTGATGGTACCGGGACAGGGAGGGGTGGCTACACCTTC. It specifies CATSDGTGTGRGGYTF.